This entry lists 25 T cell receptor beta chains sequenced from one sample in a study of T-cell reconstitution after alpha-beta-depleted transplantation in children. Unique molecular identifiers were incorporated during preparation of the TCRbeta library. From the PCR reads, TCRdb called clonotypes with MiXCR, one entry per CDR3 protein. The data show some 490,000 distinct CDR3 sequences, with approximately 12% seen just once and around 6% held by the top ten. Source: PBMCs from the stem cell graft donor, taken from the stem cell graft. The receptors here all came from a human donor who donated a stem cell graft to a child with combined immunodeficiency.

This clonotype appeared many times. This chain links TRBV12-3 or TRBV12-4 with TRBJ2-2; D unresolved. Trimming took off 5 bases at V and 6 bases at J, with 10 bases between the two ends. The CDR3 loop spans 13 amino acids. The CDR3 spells CASSNRAAGELFF. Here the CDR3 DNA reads TGTGCCAGCAGTAATCGGGCGGCCGGGGAGCTGTTTTTT.

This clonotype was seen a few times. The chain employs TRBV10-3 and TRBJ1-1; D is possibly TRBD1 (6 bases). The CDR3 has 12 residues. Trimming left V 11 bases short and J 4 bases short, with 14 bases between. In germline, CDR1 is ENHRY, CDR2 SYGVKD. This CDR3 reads CAVQQGGTEAFF. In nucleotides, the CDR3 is TGTGCCGTCCAACAGGGTGGCACTGAAGCTTTCTTT.

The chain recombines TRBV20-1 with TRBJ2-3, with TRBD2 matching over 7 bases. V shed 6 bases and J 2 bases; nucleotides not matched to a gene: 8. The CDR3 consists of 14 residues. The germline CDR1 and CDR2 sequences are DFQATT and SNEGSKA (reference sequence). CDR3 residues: CSALTSPLTDTQYF. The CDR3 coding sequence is TGCAGTGCGCTGACTAGCCCTCTCACAGATACGCAGTATTTT.

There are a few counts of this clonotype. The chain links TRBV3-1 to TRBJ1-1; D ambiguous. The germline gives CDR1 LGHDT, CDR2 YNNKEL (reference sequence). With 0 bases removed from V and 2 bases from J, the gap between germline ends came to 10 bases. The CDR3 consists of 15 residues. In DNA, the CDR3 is TGTGCCAGCAGCCAAGACTGGGCGCGAAACACTGAAGCTTTCTTT. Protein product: CASSQDWARNTEAFF.

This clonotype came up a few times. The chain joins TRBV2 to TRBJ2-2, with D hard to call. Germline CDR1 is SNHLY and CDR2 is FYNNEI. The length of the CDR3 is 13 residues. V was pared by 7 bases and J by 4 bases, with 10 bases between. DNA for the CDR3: TGTGCCAGCAATCTCCCTGGCACCGGGGAGCTGTTTTTT. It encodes CASNLPGTGELFF. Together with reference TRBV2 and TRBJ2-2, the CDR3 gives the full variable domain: EPEVTQTPSHQVTQMGQEVILRCVPISNHLYFYWYRQILGQKVEFLVSFYNNEISEKSEIFDDQFSVERPDGSNFTLKIRSTKLEDSAMYFCASNLPGTGELFFGEGSRLTVL.

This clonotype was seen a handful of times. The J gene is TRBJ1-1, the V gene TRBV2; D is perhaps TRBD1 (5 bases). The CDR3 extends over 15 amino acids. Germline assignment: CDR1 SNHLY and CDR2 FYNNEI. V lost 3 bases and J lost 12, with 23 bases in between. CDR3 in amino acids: CASSDSRRGPQTTFF. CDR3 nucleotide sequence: TGTGCCAGCAGTGATAGCAGGCGGGGCCCTCAAACGACTTTCTTT.

CDR3 nucleotide sequence: TGTGCCAGCAGCCGACTAGCGGGAGCGCGGAGCGAGCAGTACTTC. Protein product: CASSRLAGARSEQYF. The chain couples TRBV5-5 to TRBJ2-7; 12 nucleotides agree with TRBD2. Per germline, CDR1 SGHKS and CDR2 YYEKEE (reference sequence). The junction had 8 bases not matched to a gene; V was cut back by 4 bases and J by 6 bases. The CDR3 spans 15 residues.

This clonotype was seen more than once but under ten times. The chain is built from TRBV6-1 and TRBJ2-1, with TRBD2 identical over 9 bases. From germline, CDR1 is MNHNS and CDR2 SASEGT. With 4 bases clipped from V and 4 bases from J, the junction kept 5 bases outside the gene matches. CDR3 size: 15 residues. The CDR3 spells CASSGEAGGYNEQFF. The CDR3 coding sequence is TGTGCCAGCAGTGGAGAAGCGGGGGGATACAATGAGCAGTTCTTC.

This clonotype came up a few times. DNA of the CDR3: TGTGCCAGCAGCTTAGTTGCGGGACTAGCGGATTACAATGAGCAGTTCTTC. Translation gives CASSLVAGLADYNEQFF. The rearrangement uses TRBV7-2 and TRBJ2-1; 11 positions match TRBD2. Germline V lookup: CDR1 SGHTA, CDR2 FQGNSA. The CDR3 totals 17 residues. Trimming took 1 base from V and 4 from J; bases not matched to a gene: 6.

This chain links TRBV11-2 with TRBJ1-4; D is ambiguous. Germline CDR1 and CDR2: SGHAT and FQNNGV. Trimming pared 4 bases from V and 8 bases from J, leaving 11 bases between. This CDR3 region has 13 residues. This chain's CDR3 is CASSSLPSEKLFF. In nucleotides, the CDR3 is TGTGCCAGCAGCTCACTACCCAGCGAAAAACTGTTTTTT.

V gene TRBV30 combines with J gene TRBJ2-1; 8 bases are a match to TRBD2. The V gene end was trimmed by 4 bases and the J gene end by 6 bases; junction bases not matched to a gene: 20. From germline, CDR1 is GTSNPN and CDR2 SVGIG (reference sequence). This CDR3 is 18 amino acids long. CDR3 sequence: CAWINREGGPFSGNEQFF. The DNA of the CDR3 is TGTGCCTGGATAAATCGGGAGGGAGGGCCTTTTTCGGGCAATGAGCAGTTCTTC.

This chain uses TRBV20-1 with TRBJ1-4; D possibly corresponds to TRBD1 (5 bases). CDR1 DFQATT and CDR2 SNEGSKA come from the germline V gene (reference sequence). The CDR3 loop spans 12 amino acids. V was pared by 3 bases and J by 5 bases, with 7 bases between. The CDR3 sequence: CSARRQNEKLFF. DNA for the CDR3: TGCAGTGCTAGGAGACAGAATGAAAAACTGTTTTTT.

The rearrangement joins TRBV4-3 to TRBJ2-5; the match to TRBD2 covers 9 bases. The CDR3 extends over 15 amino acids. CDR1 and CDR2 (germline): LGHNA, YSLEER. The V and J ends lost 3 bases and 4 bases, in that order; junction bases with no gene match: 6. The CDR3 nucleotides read TGCGCCAGCAGCCAGAGGGCGGGAGGGAGAGAGACCCAGTACTTC. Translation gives CASSQRAGGRETQYF.

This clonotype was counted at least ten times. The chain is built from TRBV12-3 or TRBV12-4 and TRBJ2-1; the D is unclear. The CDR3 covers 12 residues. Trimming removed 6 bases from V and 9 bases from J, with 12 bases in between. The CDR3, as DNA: TGTGCCAGCAGCTATGGGATCGCTGAGCAGTTCTTC. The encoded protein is CASSYGIAEQFF.

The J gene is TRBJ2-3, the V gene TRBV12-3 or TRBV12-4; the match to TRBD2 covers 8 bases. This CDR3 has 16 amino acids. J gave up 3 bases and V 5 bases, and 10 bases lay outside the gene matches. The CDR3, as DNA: TGTGCCAGCAGTCCACGAGCGGGGGCAGGTACAGATACGCAGTATTTT. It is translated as CASSPRAGAGTDTQYF.

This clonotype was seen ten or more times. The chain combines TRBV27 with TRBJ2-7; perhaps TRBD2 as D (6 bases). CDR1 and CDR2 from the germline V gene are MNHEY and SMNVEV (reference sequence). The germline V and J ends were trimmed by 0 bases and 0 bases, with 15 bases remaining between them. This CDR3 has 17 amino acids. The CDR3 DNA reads TGTGCCAGCAGTTTATCACGGGGGACTCCGAGCTCCTACGAGCAGTACTTC. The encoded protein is CASSLSRGTPSSYEQYF.

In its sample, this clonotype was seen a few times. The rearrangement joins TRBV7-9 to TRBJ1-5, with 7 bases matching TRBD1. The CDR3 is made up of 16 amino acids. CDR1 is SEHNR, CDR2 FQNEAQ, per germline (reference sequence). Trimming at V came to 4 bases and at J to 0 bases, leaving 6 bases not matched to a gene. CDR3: CASSSGGHTSNQPQHF. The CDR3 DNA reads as TGTGCCAGCAGCTCAGGGGGACACACTAGCAATCAGCCCCAGCATTTT.

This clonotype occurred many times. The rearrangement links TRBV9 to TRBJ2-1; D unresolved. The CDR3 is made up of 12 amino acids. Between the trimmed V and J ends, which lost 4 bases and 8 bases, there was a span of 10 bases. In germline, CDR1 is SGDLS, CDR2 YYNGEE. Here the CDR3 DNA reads TGTGCCAGCAGCCTGGTATGGGATGAGCAGTTCTTC. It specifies CASSLVWDEQFF.

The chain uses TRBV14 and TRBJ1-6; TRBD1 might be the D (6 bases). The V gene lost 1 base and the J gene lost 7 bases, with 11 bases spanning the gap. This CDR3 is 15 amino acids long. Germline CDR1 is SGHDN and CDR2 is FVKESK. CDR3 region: CASSQVRGRNSPLHF. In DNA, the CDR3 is TGTGCCAGCAGCCAAGTCAGGGGACGGAATTCACCCCTCCACTTT.

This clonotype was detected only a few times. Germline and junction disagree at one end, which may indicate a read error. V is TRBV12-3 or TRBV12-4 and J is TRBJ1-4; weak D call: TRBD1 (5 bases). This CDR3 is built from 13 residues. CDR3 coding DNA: TGTGCCACCAGTTGGGCCCAGGGTGAAAAACTGTTTTTT. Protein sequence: CATSWAQGEKLFF.

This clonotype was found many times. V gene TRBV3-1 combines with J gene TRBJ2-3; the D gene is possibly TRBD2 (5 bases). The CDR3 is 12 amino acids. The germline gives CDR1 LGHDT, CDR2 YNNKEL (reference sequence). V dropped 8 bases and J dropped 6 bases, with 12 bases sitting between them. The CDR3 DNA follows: TGTGCCAGCTCGCCCCGAGGGGATACGCAGTATTTT. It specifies CASSPRGDTQYF.

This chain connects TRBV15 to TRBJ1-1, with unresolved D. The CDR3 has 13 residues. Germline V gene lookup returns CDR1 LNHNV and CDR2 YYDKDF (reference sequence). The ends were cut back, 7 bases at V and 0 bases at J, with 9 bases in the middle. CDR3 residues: CATKRTVNTEAFF. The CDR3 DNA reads TGTGCCACCAAAAGGACGGTGAACACTGAAGCTTTCTTT.

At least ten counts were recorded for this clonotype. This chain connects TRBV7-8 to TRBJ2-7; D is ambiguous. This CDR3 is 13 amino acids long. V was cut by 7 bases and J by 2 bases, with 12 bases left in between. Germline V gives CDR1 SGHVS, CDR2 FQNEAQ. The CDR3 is CASTTIPTYEQYF. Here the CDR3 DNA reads TGTGCCAGCACGACGATACCAACCTACGAGCAGTACTTC.

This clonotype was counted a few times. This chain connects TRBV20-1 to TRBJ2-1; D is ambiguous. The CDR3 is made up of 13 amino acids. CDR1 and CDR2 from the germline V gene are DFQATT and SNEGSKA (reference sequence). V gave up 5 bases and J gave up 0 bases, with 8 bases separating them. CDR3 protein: CSAPQVSYNEQFF. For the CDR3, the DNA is TGCAGTGCTCCTCAGGTCTCCTACAATGAGCAGTTCTTC.

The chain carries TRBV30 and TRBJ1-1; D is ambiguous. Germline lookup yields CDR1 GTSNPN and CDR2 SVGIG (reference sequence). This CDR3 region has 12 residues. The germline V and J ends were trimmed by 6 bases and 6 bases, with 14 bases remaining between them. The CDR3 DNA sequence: TGTGCCTGCTGCTTTCCAGAGTCTGAAGCTTTCTTT. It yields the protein CACCFPESEAFF.